The next 23 T cell receptor beta chains were all read from a single sample in a study of blood T cells in healthy people across ages. For the second PCR, which ran for roughly 6 to 11 cycles, a sample-barcoded 5' primer and a J-beta primer mix were used. Via MiXCR, TCRdb re-called the 5' RACE reads, giving one row per CDR3 protein. The table has hundreds of thousands of distinct CDR3 sequences, around 45% seen once. The source material was blood. The receptor source for this set is a man aged 55 to 70 in good health.

The table lists this clonotype with a few counts. The rearrangement uses TRBV2 and TRBJ2-3, with 11 bases matching TRBD2. The ends lost 8 bases at V and 0 bases at J; junction bases unmatched: 13. The CDR3 is made up of 18 amino acids. Per germline, CDR1 SNHLY and CDR2 FYNNEI. CDR3 nucleotides: TGTGCCAGCCGCGCCTTTGGTGGGACTAGCGGAAGCACAGATACGCAGTATTTT. Translated, it gives CASRAFGGTSGSTDTQYF.

The chain uses TRBV28 and TRBJ2-5, with a weak D call TRBD2 (6 bases). Per the germline V gene, CDR1 is MDHEN and CDR2 is SYDVKM. The CDR3 has 12 amino acids. V was shortened by 8 bases and J by 4 bases, with 11 bases between the two germline ends. In DNA form, the CDR3 reads TGTGCCAGCTTCTCGCGGGGAGAGACCCAGTACTTC. It translates to CASFSRGETQYF.

The gene calls are TRBV20-1 and TRBJ1-1, with 7 bases identical to TRBD1. From germline, CDR1 is DFQATT and CDR2 SNEGSKA (reference sequence). The CDR3 has 14 amino acids. The ends lost 3 bases at V and 4 bases at J; junction bases unmatched: 8. CDR3 bases: TGCAGTGCTAGGATAAGGGGGCGCCTCACTGAAGCTTTCTTT. Its translation: CSARIRGRLTEAFF.

This clonotype was observed a handful of times. The V and J genes are TRBV7-4 and TRBJ2-7; D might be TRBD2 (5 bases). Per the germline V gene, CDR1 is SGHVT and CDR2 is SQSDAQ. The CDR3 totals 15 residues. The V end was cut by 0 bases, the J end by 5 bases, with 14 bases between. The CDR3 protein is CASSLARLRGDEQYF. The DNA of the CDR3 is TGTGCCAGCAGCTTAGCGCGGTTACGGGGAGACGAGCAGTACTTC.

The rearrangement uses TRBV5-1 and TRBJ2-4, with 9 bases identical to TRBD2. This CDR3 region has 17 residues. V gave up 0 bases and J gave up 6 bases; unmatched junction bases: 10. The germline gives CDR1 SGHRS, CDR2 YFSETQ. CDR3 sequence: CASSLAGPAGGSNIQYF. The CDR3 DNA reads as TGCGCCAGCAGCTTGGCCGGGCCAGCGGGAGGTTCAAACATTCAGTACTTC.

CDR3 sequence (DNA): TGCAGCGCCCAGAGTTTTGCCGAGCAGTACTTC. This gives the protein CSAQSFAEQYF. The rearrangement links TRBV29-1 to TRBJ2-7; D is ambiguous. The length of the CDR3 is 11 residues. The V gene's germline CDR1 is SQVTM and CDR2 ANQGSEA. The V end lost 7 bases, the J end lost 6 bases, and 13 bases lay between the germline ends.

The V gene is TRBV27, the J gene TRBJ2-5, with D maybe TRBD1 (5 bases). The CDR3 extends over 15 amino acids. Germline lookup yields CDR1 MNHEY and CDR2 SMNVEV (reference sequence). Trimming pared 6 bases from V and 5 bases from J, leaving 19 bases between. The CDR3 nucleotides are TGTGCCAGCAGGCCCCCAGCAGGGTACGGGGAGACCCAGTACTTC. This encodes CASRPPAGYGETQYF.

This chain uses TRBV6-5 with TRBJ2-1, with 9 bases identical to TRBD2. There are 18 residues in the CDR3. Germline assignment: CDR1 MNHEY and CDR2 SVGAGI. J lost 3 bases, V lost 2 bases, and 11 bases had no gene match. The CDR3 sequence: CASSYRTPSGVFYNEQFF. The CDR3 nucleotides read TGTGCCAGCAGTTACAGGACACCTAGCGGGGTTTTCTACAATGAGCAGTTCTTC.

The V call is TRBV7-2, the J call TRBJ2-5, with D perhaps TRBD2 (6 bases). Germline loops: CDR1 SGHTA, CDR2 FQGNSA. The CDR3 loop spans 16 amino acids. V was cut by 7 bases and J by 2 bases, with 20 bases left in between. The CDR3 DNA reads as TGTGCCAGCATCCCCCCCGGGGCCCGGGGGCAAGAGACCCAGTACTTC. Residues: CASIPPGARGQETQYF.

This clonotype was counted between two and nine times. The chain links TRBV7-2 to TRBJ2-3; no reliable D call. This CDR3 is 13 amino acids long. V gave up 8 bases and J gave up 2 bases, with 11 bases separating them. In germline, CDR1 is SGHTA, CDR2 FQGNSA. As DNA, the CDR3 is TGTGCCAGCGTCTTAGGCCTCACAGATACGCAGTATTTT. Encoded protein: CASVLGLTDTQYF.

The V gene is TRBV13, the J gene TRBJ2-7; D uncertain. The length of the CDR3 is 14 residues. Trimming cost V 1 base and J 2 bases, with 9 bases left between them. CDR1 is PRHDT, CDR2 FYEKMQ, per germline (reference sequence). The CDR3 bases are TGTGCCAGCAGCTTAGATGGCAGTACCTACGAGCAGTACTTC. This codes for CASSLDGSTYEQYF. Variable domain in full (rest from reference TRBV13 and TRBJ2-7): AAGVIQSPRHLIKEKRETATLKCYPIPRHDTVYWYQQGPGQDPQFLISFYEKMQSDKGSIPDRFSAQQFSDYHSELNMSSLELGDSALYFCASSLDGSTYEQYFGPGTRLTVT.

CDR3 sequence (DNA): TGTGCCAGCAGCTTGGGGTCAGCCTACGACACTGAAGCTTTCTTT. It encodes CASSLGSAYDTEAFF. The chain uses TRBV5-6 and TRBJ1-1; D unresolved. In germline, CDR1 is SGHDT, CDR2 YYEEEE. The CDR3 has 15 residues. Deletions cut 0 bases from V and 3 bases from J, with 12 bases between.

This clonotype was seen only once. V and J are TRBV27 and TRBJ2-5; D could derive from TRBD1 or TRBD2 (5 bases each). The CDR3 totals 12 residues. Germline CDR1 MNHEY, CDR2 SMNVEV (reference sequence). V dropped 6 bases and J dropped 11 bases, with 16 bases sitting between them. The CDR3 nucleotides read TGTGCCAGCAGGTTTACGGGCAGGGAGCAGTACTTC. This gives the protein CASRFTGREQYF.

For this clonotype: A clone one base away is much larger, so this may be a read error. CDR3 sequence (DNA): TGTGCCAGCGGCCAAGGACCCTCCGGGAGCTCATATGGCTACACCTTC. It yields the protein CASGQGPSGSSYGYTF. The chain links TRBV3-1 to TRBJ1-2; D is undetermined. CDR1 and CDR2 (germline): LGHDT, YNNKEL (reference sequence). The CDR3 covers 16 residues.

The chain is built from TRBV20-1 and TRBJ2-7; 8 bases line up with TRBD1. In germline, CDR1 is DFQATT, CDR2 SNEGSKA (reference sequence). The V and J ends lost 0 bases and 7 bases, in that order; junction bases with no gene match: 14. This CDR3 comprises 16 residues. In DNA, the CDR3 is TGCAGTGCTAGAGATAACGATCTACAGGGGGTGAGGGAGCAGTACTTC. Translating it yields CSARDNDLQGVREQYF.

This clonotype was recorded a few times. V gene TRBV4-1 combines with J gene TRBJ2-1; the D is unclear. Trimming removed 4 bases from V and 8 bases from J, with 12 bases in between. The CDR3 loop spans 13 amino acids. CDR1 and CDR2 (germline): MGHRA, YSYEKL. CDR3 nucleotides: TGCGCCAGCAGCCCGCAAATAGTCCATGAGCAGTTCTTC. The encoded protein is CASSPQIVHEQFF.

This chain links TRBV2 with TRBJ2-1; the D call may be TRBD1 or TRBD2 (6 bases each). The V gene's germline CDR1 is SNHLY and CDR2 FYNNEI. CDR3 length: 15 amino acids. Trimming took 7 bases from V and 0 from J, leaving 13 bases between them. In nucleotides, the CDR3 is TGTGCCAGCAAGGGGGGCTCGAACTCCTACAATGAGCAGTTCTTC. It encodes CASKGGSNSYNEQFF.

J is TRBJ2-5 and V is TRBV15, with D uncertain. Between the trimmed V and J ends, which lost 6 bases and 1 base, there was a span of 15 bases. Germline CDR1 LNHNV, CDR2 YYDKDF (reference sequence). The CDR3 contains 15 residues. Here the CDR3 reads CATSRSRHIQETQYF. Here the CDR3 DNA reads TGTGCCACCAGTAGAAGCAGACATATCCAAGAGACCCAGTACTTC.

The chain recombines TRBV4-1 with TRBJ2-3, with unresolved D. This CDR3 region has 15 residues. CDR1 is MGHRA and CDR2 is YSYEKL in the germline V gene. The V and J ends lost 4 bases and 3 bases respectively, with 14 bases between them. The CDR3 DNA reads TGCGCCAGCAGCCCCGCAGGATCCCTGACAGATACGCAGTATTTT. Translated, it gives CASSPAGSLTDTQYF.

This clonotype has just a few counts. The chain links TRBV7-9 to TRBJ2-7; D tentatively reads TRBD1 or TRBD2 (6 bases each). V dropped 6 bases and J dropped 6 bases, with 12 bases sitting between them. The CDR3 loop spans 12 amino acids. Germline values: CDR1 SEHNR, CDR2 FQNEAQ (reference sequence). CDR3 in DNA: TGTGCCAGCAGGTCCGGAGGGGGCGAGCAGTACTTC. It is translated as CASRSGGGEQYF.

On this clonotype itself: At one end the junction does not follow the germline gene, possibly because of a read error. The V and J genes are TRBV27 and TRBJ2-1; D is unclear. This CDR3 is 14 amino acids long. Germline V gives CDR1 MNHEY, CDR2 SMNVEV (reference sequence). The CDR3 loop is CASSVSDPLNEQFF. DNA of the CDR3: TGTGCCAGCAGTGTATCAGACCCTCTCAATGAGCAGTTCTTC.

The rearrangement uses TRBV20-1 and TRBJ2-7; D not resolved. Germline assignment: CDR1 DFQATT and CDR2 SNEGSKA (reference sequence). The CDR3 has 13 residues. Between the trimmed V and J ends, which lost 0 bases and 2 bases, there was a span of 8 bases. The CDR3 sequence is CSAREAGAYEQYF. As DNA, the CDR3 is TGCAGTGCTAGAGAGGCAGGAGCCTACGAGCAGTACTTC.

The chain couples TRBV7-2 to TRBJ1-4; possible D gene TRBD1, 5 bases. In germline, CDR1 is SGHTA, CDR2 FQGNSA. There are 16 residues in the CDR3. Trimming removed 0 bases from V and 2 bases from J, with 10 bases in between. The CDR3 region has the DNA TGTGCCAGCAGCTTAGCGCTGGGGACTACTAATGAAAAACTGTTTTTT. The encoded protein is CASSLALGTTNEKLFF.